The 26 T cell receptor beta chains reported below all come from one sample, sequenced in a study of shared clonotypes between healthy human individuals (dated by TCRdb to between 2020 and 2021). For the CD8 naive samples, CD45RO-negative cells were positively selected for CCR7, yielding a CD45RA+CCR7+ population from which TemRA cells were excluded. The library was built by means of the immunoSEQ multiplex PCR assay. The immuneACCESS repertoire file appears here via TCRdb, limited to in-frame rearrangements. These files lack a portion of the clones; in checked studies, under half of the deficit traces to unresolved V genes, and the cause of the others is not known. In all, the sample holds about 2.1 million clones, and about 93% of those were seen once. The ten biggest clones cover about 1.5% of the sample. The sequencing input was naive CD8+ T cells from PBMCs. The intended sense of this specimen's cell subset or site label: CD45RA+CCR7+. These TCRs come from a man between 18 and 29 years old in good health. Some clones in this sample may be carry-over from other donors' samples.

The CDR3 coding sequence is TGTGCCAGCAGCTTAGAGGACGGGACCCAGTACTTC. Protein product: CASSLEDGTQYF. The J gene is TRBJ2-5, the V gene TRBV13; no reliable D call. Between the trimmed V and J ends, which lost 1 base and 7 bases, there was a span of 7 bases. This CDR3 contains 12 residues. CDR1 and CDR2 (germline): PRHDT, FYEKMQ (reference sequence).

The CDR3 DNA sequence: TGTGCCAGCAGTCAAGGAGGGAGCGGGGCCTACAATGAGCAGTTCTTC. Its protein is CASSQGGSGAYNEQFF. The rearrangement links TRBV13 to TRBJ2-1, with 7 bases that match TRBD2. V was pared by 6 bases and J by 2 bases, with 10 bases of the junction left unmatched. Looked up from germline, CDR1 is PRHDT and CDR2 is FYEKMQ (reference sequence). The CDR3 extends over 16 amino acids.

The V call is TRBV7-2, the J call TRBJ2-2; TRBD1 or TRBD2 may be the D gene (5 bases each). The CDR3 spans 15 residues. V gave up 2 bases and J gave up 2 bases, with 9 bases separating them. Per the germline V gene, CDR1 is SGHTA and CDR2 is FQGNSA. In DNA, the CDR3 is TGTGCCAGCAGCTTACTTCGGGGCAACACCGGGGAGCTGTTTTTT. It yields the protein CASSLLRGNTGELFF. The variable domain in full, completed from reference TRBV7-2 and TRBJ2-2, reads GAGVSQSPSNKVTEKGKDVELRCDPISGHTALYWYRQSLGQGLEFLIYFQGNSAPDKSGLPSDRFSAERTGGSVSTLTIQRTQQEDSAVYLCASSLLRGNTGELFFGEGSRLTVL.

The V and J genes are TRBV29-1 and TRBJ2-7; 9 nucleotides line up with TRBD2. Losses at the gene ends were 4 bases for V and 4 bases for J; bases not matched to a gene: 2. The germline V gene has CDR1 SQVTM and CDR2 ANQGSEA. This CDR3 is 12 amino acids long. CDR3 sequence: CSVGGRGYEQYF. CDR3 DNA sequence: TGCAGCGTTGGCGGGAGGGGGTACGAGCAGTACTTC.

The chain links TRBV5-4 to TRBJ2-1; D not certain. Germline CDR1 is SGHNT and CDR2 is YYREEE (reference sequence). Trimming removed 6 bases at V and 2 bases at J, with 6 bases between. The CDR3 sequence is 12 residues long. CDR3 region: CASKGPYNEQFF. As DNA, the CDR3 is TGTGCCAGCAAAGGGCCCTACAATGAGCAGTTCTTC.

This clone was recorded only once. This chain links TRBV7-8 with TRBJ1-1; possibly TRBD1 for D (6 bases). Germline V gene data show CDR1 as SGHVS and CDR2 as FQNEAQ. The CDR3 is 16 residues long. The V end lost 5 bases, the J end lost 6 bases, and 22 bases lay between the germline ends. The CDR3 DNA reads as TGTGCCAGCAGCCCCCAGGCAGGCAGGGGTGGGGCTGAAGCTTTCTTT. It codes for CASSPQAGRGGAEAFF.

This clone was seen only once. The chain employs TRBV5-1 and TRBJ2-3; no clear D gene. The CDR3 contains 15 residues. Per the germline V gene, CDR1 is SGHRS and CDR2 is YFSETQ. V lost 3 bases to trimming and J lost 0 bases, with 11 bases between them. CDR3 sequence reads: CASSSDGSSTDTQYF. The CDR3, as DNA: TGCGCCAGCAGCTCGGACGGATCTAGCACAGATACGCAGTATTTT.

The genes are TRBV7-2 and TRBJ1-4, with unresolved D. Trimming cost V 3 bases and J 8 bases, with 13 bases left between them. CDR3 length: 14 amino acids. Per germline, CDR1 SGHTA and CDR2 FQGNSA. In DNA form, the CDR3 reads TGTGCCAGCAGCTTTGACACCGAGACCGAAAAACTGTTTTTT. It specifies CASSFDTETEKLFF.

The chain has TRBV7-3 and TRBJ2-7; a weak D match, TRBD2 (5 bases). Looked up from germline, CDR1 is SGHTA and CDR2 is FQGTGA. The ends were cut back, 5 bases at V and 2 bases at J, with 16 bases in the middle. This CDR3 has 15 residues. CDR3 nucleotides: TGTGCCAGCAGCCCCGTAGCGACCCAAACCTACGAGCAGTACTTC. This gives the protein CASSPVATQTYEQYF.

The gene calls are TRBV27 and TRBJ2-1; TRBD2 agrees at 8 bases. V lost 5 bases to trimming and J lost 10 bases; unmatched junction nucleotides: 16. Germline V gene sequence: CDR1 MNHEY, CDR2 SMNVEV (reference sequence). This CDR3 is built from 16 residues. The CDR3 nucleotides read TGTGCCAGCAGTCCGATACTAGCGGAAGGGCGTCGGGAGCAGTTCTTC. This codes for CASSPILAEGRREQFF.

The chain recombines TRBV28 with TRBJ2-5; 8 bases align to TRBD1. This CDR3 is 16 amino acids long. With V trimmed by 5 bases and J by 2 bases, 10 bases remained unmatched. Germline assignment: CDR1 MDHEN and CDR2 SYDVKM. The CDR3: CASSPAGGARQETQYF. CDR3 sequence (DNA): TGTGCCAGCAGTCCTGCAGGGGGCGCAAGGCAAGAGACCCAGTACTTC.

V and J are TRBV10-3 and TRBJ2-7; D is unresolved. With 6 bases removed from V and 3 bases from J, the gap between germline ends came to 12 bases. The length of the CDR3 is 13 residues. Per the germline V gene, CDR1 is ENHRY and CDR2 is SYGVKD. The DNA of the CDR3 is TGTGCCATCAGAGGGCTGGGCGGCTACGAGCAGTACTTC. This codes for CAIRGLGGYEQYF.

Comments on this clone: Other nucleotide sequences in the sample specify the same CDR3. V is TRBV4-1 and J is TRBJ2-7, with 10 bases aligning to TRBD1. The CDR3 sequence is 14 residues long. CDR1 MGHRA and CDR2 YSYEKL come from the germline V gene. V was pared by 2 bases and J by 6 bases, with 4 bases of the junction left unmatched. CDR3 DNA: TGCGCCAGCAGCCAAAGACAGGGGGCCGGCGAGCAGTACTTC. Protein sequence: CASSQRQGAGEQYF.

This sequence joins TRBV27 and TRBJ1-2; 7 bases are shared with TRBD1. Trimming removed 0 bases from V and 2 bases from J; junction bases left unmatched: 6. This CDR3 is built from 16 residues. Germline CDR1 MNHEY, CDR2 SMNVEV (reference sequence). The CDR3 spells CASSLSSPTGNYGYTF. The DNA for the CDR3 is TGTGCCAGCAGTTTATCCTCCCCGACAGGGAACTATGGCTACACCTTC.

The CDR3 nucleotides are TGTGCCAGCAGCCAAGAGATCAGGGTCGTAAGGTACGAGCAGTACTTC. It codes for CASSQEIRVVRYEQYF. The chain joins TRBV4-2 to TRBJ2-7, with D possibly matching TRBD1 (5 bases). This CDR3 contains 16 residues. Germline V gene sequence: CDR1 LGHNA, CDR2 YNFKEQ. Trimming left V 0 bases short and J 4 bases short, with 16 bases between.

The rearrangement links TRBV7-9 to TRBJ1-1; D not certain. The V and J ends lost 1 base and 0 bases respectively, with 9 bases between them. The CDR3 is made up of 15 amino acids. The germline V gene has CDR1 SEHNR and CDR2 FQNEAQ (reference sequence). The CDR3 protein is CASSLVRSMNTEAFF. DNA of the CDR3: TGTGCCAGCAGCTTAGTCCGCAGCATGAACACTGAAGCTTTCTTT. Together with reference TRBV7-9 and TRBJ1-1, the CDR3 gives the full variable domain: DTGVSQNPRHKITKRGQNVTFRCDPISEHNRLYWYRQTLGQGPEFLTYFQNEAQLEKSRLLSDRFSAERPKGSFSTLEIQRTEQGDSAMYLCASSLVRSMNTEAFFGQGTRLTVV.

The gene calls are TRBV7-8 and TRBJ2-5; 13 positions match TRBD2. The CDR3 sequence is 16 residues long. V shed 5 bases, J shed 2 bases, and the junction held 5 bases outside the gene matches. Germline CDR1 SGHVS, CDR2 FQNEAQ. DNA for the CDR3: TGTGCCAGCAGCCTGGGACTAGCGGGGCTGCAAGAGACCCAGTACTTC. Protein: CASSLGLAGLQETQYF.

This chain joins TRBV5-1 and TRBJ2-5; the D gene is possibly TRBD1 (7 bases). The last part of the DNA fits TRBJ2-7 better; the J call may be wrong. From germline, CDR1 is SGHRS and CDR2 YFSETQ. The CDR3 spans 14 residues. The CDR3 DNA sequence: TGCGCCAGCAGCCTGGGGGGACAGACGGACGAGCAGTACTTC. It specifies CASSLGGQTDEQYF.

This chain joins TRBV19 and TRBJ1-5, with D unclear. The V end lost 1 base, the J end lost 9 bases, and 7 bases lay between the germline ends. This CDR3 is 12 amino acids long. Germline CDR1 reads LNHDA; CDR2 reads SQIVND (reference sequence). The CDR3 coding sequence is TGTGCCAGTAGTATAGGGACCGCGCCCCAGCATTTT. Amino acids: CASSIGTAPQHF.

V usage is TRBV9 and J usage is TRBJ2-7; D perhaps matches TRBD2 (5 bases). Germline assignment: CDR1 SGDLS and CDR2 YYNGEE. The CDR3 contains 13 residues. V was trimmed by 2 bases and J by 3 bases, leaving 9 bases between them. CDR3 protein: CASSVGENYEQYF. CDR3 DNA sequence: TGTGCCAGCAGCGTTGGGGAGAACTACGAGCAGTACTTC.

V and J are TRBV28 and TRBJ2-2; D gene ambiguous. V lost 5 bases and J lost 3, with 10 bases in between. CDR1 is MDHEN and CDR2 is SYDVKM in the germline V gene. The CDR3 has 14 residues. The CDR3 reads CASSPRTYTGELFF. The CDR3 bases are TGTGCCAGCAGTCCCCGAACTTACACCGGGGAGCTGTTTTTT.

The CDR3 loop reads CASSRGAVYEQYF. The CDR3 nucleotides read TGTGCCAGCAGCCGGGGGGCGGTCTACGAGCAGTACTTC. The V call is TRBV25-1, the J call TRBJ2-7; D might be TRBD2 (7 bases). Germline V gene data show CDR1 as MGHDK and CDR2 as SYGVNS. V lost 6 bases and J 3 bases, leaving 12 bases between the germline ends. The CDR3 covers 13 residues.

The sample holds one count of this clone. CDR3 sequence (DNA): TGTGCCAGCAGCTCATACCCGAGACTTTCCACCCGCGGCTCCTACAATGAGCAGTTCTTC. Translated, it gives CASSSYPRLSTRGSYNEQFF. The chain carries TRBV11-3 and TRBJ2-1, with D unclear. V gave up 4 bases and J gave up 0 bases, with 25 bases separating them. Germline V gives CDR1 SGHNT, CDR2 YENEEA. This CDR3 has 20 amino acids.

V is TRBV7-9 and J is TRBJ2-2; TRBD1 matches at 10 bases. CDR3 size: 16 residues. The trim removed 5 bases at V and 7 bases at J, leaving 10 bases unmatched. Germline values: CDR1 SEHNR, CDR2 FQNEAQ (reference sequence). This chain's CDR3 is CASSPQTGGRVGELFF. The CDR3 DNA reads TGTGCCAGCAGCCCCCAGACAGGGGGCAGGGTCGGGGAGCTGTTTTTT.

This clone was seen just once. The chain's CDR3 is CASSLASAGRLNEQYF. Here the CDR3 DNA reads TGTGCCAGCAGCTTGGCCTCTGCGGGACGGCTCAACGAGCAGTACTTC. The genes are TRBV5-6 and TRBJ2-7; D possibly corresponds to TRBD2 (6 bases). CDR1 is SGHDT and CDR2 is YYEEEE in the germline V gene. Trimming pared 0 bases from V and 5 bases from J, leaving 18 bases between. The CDR3 consists of 16 residues.

The chain combines TRBV21-1 with TRBJ2-7; the table's TRBD2 call for D was not verified on the DNA. TRBV21-1 has pseudogene status. The CDR3 runs to 16 residues. CDR3 sequence reads: CAPAWGGGGSSYEQYF. The CDR3 bases are TGTGCCCCTGCTTGGGGCGGCGGGGGGAGCTCCTACGAGCAGTACTTC.